The present TCR beta chain was sequenced within a study of blood T cell repertoires in COVID-19. In the study overall: Sites in the United States, Italy and Spain provided acute and convalescent COVID-19 samples. Sources were T cells, B-cell-depleted T cells, or PBMCs; the material itself was cDNA or gDNA.

Per germline, CDR1 MNHNY and CDR2 SVGAGI (reference sequence). Trimming stripped 5 bases from V and 2 bases from J, with 26 bases between. CDR3 size: 19 residues. This clone was found once. Methods used by the authors: Amplifying reference gene primers gave estimates of nucleated cell counts. Only in-frame clones appear in the TCRdb table, and some are missing; sequencing was by immunoSEQ multiplex PCR. The V and J calls and clone size are taken from that table; D and trimming were inferred from the DNA. The table shows around 180,000 clones, with more than 65% occurring only once. What was sequenced was peripheral blood. The J gene is TRBJ2-3, the V gene TRBV6-6; D is perhaps TRBD2 (7 bases). The TCR was taken from a woman over 75 with active or convalescent COVID-19. In DNA form, the CDR3 reads TGTGCCAGCAGTCCCGTGCGAGGGGGGGGCATCGGTAACACAGATACGCAGTATTTT. This gives the protein CASSPVRGGGIGNTDTQYF.